Listed here is a single T cell receptor beta chain. The antigen remains unidentified. This entry belongs to a study of T cell clonotyping in hematopoietic cell transplantation. Study overall: Pretransplant recipient samples were taken after cytoreduction. Study results and caveats: Cells were unsorted, so CD4 and CD8 contributions were not separated. Broader posttransplant TCR repertoire diversity was predicted by graft donor and pretransplant recipient Inverse Simpson Index values.

Sequencing was performed with immunoSEQ multiplex PCR; in TCRdb, only in-frame clones are kept and a portion is missing. The table shows tens of thousands of clones, with over 85% occurring only once. As to time point: recipient sample about 28 days before transplant, after cytoreduction. Samples: about 28 days before transplant, then days 30, 100 and 180 after. V dropped 10 bases and J dropped 3 bases, with 19 bases sitting between them. This CDR3 region has 14 residues. CDR1 is MDHEN, CDR2 SYDVKM, per germline. The source of this sequence is a man aged 40-55 years with chronic myeloid leukemia. Some clones in this sample may be carry-over from other donors' samples. The chain joins TRBV28 to TRBJ2-7, with D perhaps being TRBD1 or TRBD2 (6 bases each). Sequencing was performed on peripheral blood mononuclear cells, taken before stem cell transplant. CDR3 protein: CATLEGGSRYEQYF. The CDR3 DNA follows: TGTGCCACCCTCGAAGGGGGGTCTCGCTACGAGCAGTACTTC.